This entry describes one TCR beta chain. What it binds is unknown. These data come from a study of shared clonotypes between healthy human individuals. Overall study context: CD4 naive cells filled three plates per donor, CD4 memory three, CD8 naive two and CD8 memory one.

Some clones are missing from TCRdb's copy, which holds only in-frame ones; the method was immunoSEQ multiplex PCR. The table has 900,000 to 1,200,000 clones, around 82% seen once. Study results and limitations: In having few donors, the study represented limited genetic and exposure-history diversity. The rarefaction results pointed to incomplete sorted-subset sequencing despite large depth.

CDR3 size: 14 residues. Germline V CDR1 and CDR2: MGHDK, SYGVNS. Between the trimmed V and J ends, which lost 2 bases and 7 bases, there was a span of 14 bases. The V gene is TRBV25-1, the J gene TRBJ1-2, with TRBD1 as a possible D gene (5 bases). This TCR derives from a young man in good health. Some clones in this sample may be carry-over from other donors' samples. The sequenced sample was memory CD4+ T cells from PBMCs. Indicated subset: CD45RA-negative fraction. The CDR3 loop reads CASSENSGIGGYTF. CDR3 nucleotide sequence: TGTGCCAGCAGTGAAAATTCAGGGATTGGTGGCTACACCTTC.